This is a list of T cell receptor beta chains from one sample in a study of blood T cell repertoires in COVID-19. Assay used: immunoSEQ multiplex PCR; TCRdb lists only in-frame clones, some missing. The table has a few hundred thousand clones, around 83% seen once; the top ten hold less than 7%. Input material: PBMCs or T cells enriched from blood (not recorded which). All receptors derive from a woman aged 35 to 49 who had recovered from COVID-19. Both conserved end residues are part of each CDR3. D genes are given only for firm matches. Not every row has a clone size; where given, it reads once, few, many or a size class.

J,D,size,V,DNA,CDR3
TRBJ2-3,.,.,TRBV30,TGTGCCTGGAGAAGCGTTATGCGCACAGATACGCAGTATTTT,CAWRSVMRTDTQYF
TRBJ2-1,TRBD2,few,TRBV7-2,TGTGCCAGCAGCTCCCGAAGAAAAGCGGGATACAATGAGCAGTTCTTC,CASSSRRKAGYNEQFF
TRBJ1-6,.,.,TRBV11-3,TGTGCCAGCAGCTTAGCCTTTAATTCACCCCTCCACTTT,CASSLAFNSPLHF
TRBJ2-3,TRBD2,once,TRBV10-3,TGTGCCATCAGTGGAGGACTAGCGGGAGGCACAGATACGCAGTATTTT,CAISGGLAGGTDTQYF
TRBJ2-1,TRBD2,.,TRBV28,TGTGCCAGCAGTGTCGGGCGGGAGCTATACAATGAGCAGTTCTTC,CASSVGRELYNEQFF
TRBJ1-1,.,.,TRBV27,TGTGCCAGCAGTTTAACGCCCGGACACCTAAACACTGAAGCTTTCTTT,CASSLTPGHLNTEAFF
TRBJ2-7,.,.,TRBV4-1,TGCGCCAGCAGCCAAGATCGCCCTGGGCTCTACGAGCAGTACTTC,CASSQDRPGLYEQYF
TRBJ2-5,TRBD2,.,TRBV29-1,TGCAGCGTTAGCGGGAGAACGGAGACCCAGTACTTC,CSVSGRTETQYF
TRBJ2-1,TRBD1,.,TRBV7-8,TGTGCCAGCAGCCGGACAGGGGGCCCCAGCGATGAGCAGTTCTTC,CASSRTGGPSDEQFF
TRBJ2-1,.,.,TRBV11-3,TGTGCCAGCAGCCTCGGGGACTCCGGCTACAATGAGCAGTTCTTC,CASSLGDSGYNEQFF
TRBJ1-1,.,.,TRBV10-3,TGTGCCATCAGTGTCTCTCCTTTGACAGGTGACACTGAAGCTTTCTTT,CAISVSPLTGDTEAFF
TRBJ2-7,.,.,TRBV3-1/TRBV3-2,TGTGCCAGCAGCCACGAAACTGGCGGTTCCTACGAGCAGTACTTC,CASSHETGGSYEQYF
TRBJ2-1,TRBD2,.,TRBV7-9,TGTGCCAGCAGCCCTACTAGCGGTTACTACAATGAGCAGTTCTTC,CASSPTSGYYNEQFF
TRBJ1-3,.,.,TRBV28,TGTGCCAGCAGTCCCGGCTCTGGAAACACCATATATTTT,CASSPGSGNTIYF
TRBJ2-6,TRBD1,.,TRBV7-9,TGTGCCAGCAGCTTCGGGGACAGGCGCTCGTCCGTCCTGACTTTC,CASSFGDRRSSVLTF
TRBJ2-7,TRBD1,.,TRBV10-3,TGTGCCATCAGTGATCAACGTGAGGGGGCAAGGTCCTACGAGCAGTACTTC,CAISDQREGARSYEQYF
TRBJ2-5,TRBD2,.,TRBV30,TGTGCCTGGAGTACGGGAGGGGTCCCAGAGACCCAGTACTTC,CAWSTGGVPETQYF
TRBJ2-7,.,once,TRBV27,TGTGCCAGCAGTCCTGGCCCCTTCTACGAGCAGTACTTC,CASSPGPFYEQYF
TRBJ1-6,.,.,TRBV7-9,TGTGCCAGCAGCCGGTCCTATAATTCACCCCTCCACTTT,CASSRSYNSPLHF
TRBJ2-1,TRBD2,.,TRBV7-8,TGTGCCAGCAGCTTACGTAGCGGGAGGGCCTCCTACAATGAGCAGTTCTTC,CASSLRSGRASYNEQFF
TRBJ1-6,TRBD1,few,TRBV4-2,TGTGCCAGCAGCCAAGATAGGGGGCTGAGGAATTCACCCCTCCACTTT,CASSQDRGLRNSPLHF
TRBJ2-3,.,.,TRBV5-8,TGTGCCAGCGGAACGCGGGGAACAGATACGCAGTATTTT,CASGTRGTDTQYF
TRBJ2-1,.,.,TRBV29-1,TGCAGCGTTGGACTAGTGGCTTACAATGAGCAGTTCTTC,CSVGLVAYNEQFF
TRBJ2-1,TRBD2,.,TRBV27,TGTGCCAGCAGTTTGCTAGCGGGAGGGCCGGGTGAGCAGTTCTTC,CASSLLAGGPGEQFF
TRBJ2-1,TRBD2,.,TRBV5-6,TGTGCCAGCAGCTTGGCAAGCGGGAGGTCATACAATGAGCAGTTCTTC,CASSLASGRSYNEQFF
TRBJ1-2,TRBD1,.,TRBV24-1,TGTGCCACCAGTGCCCGAGGGACAGGCTATGGCTACACCTTC,CATSARGTGYGYTF
TRBJ2-2,.,.,TRBV7-8,TGTGCCAGCAGCTCCGTCCCCCCGTACCCACAGGCGATCAACACCGGGGAGCTGTTTTTT,CASSSVPPYPQAINTGELFF
TRBJ2-1,TRBD2,.,TRBV5-1,TGCGCCAGCAGCCCGACTAGCGGGAGTATGAGGAATGAGCAGTTCTTC,CASSPTSGSMRNEQFF
TRBJ2-1,TRBD2,.,TRBV9,TGTGCCAGCAGCCTAGGGACTAGCGGGAGAGACGAGCAGTTCTTC,CASSLGTSGRDEQFF
TRBJ2-5,TRBD1,.,TRBV28,TGTGCCAGCAGTTTAGACAGGGGCACTTGGGGGACCCAGTACTTC,CASSLDRGTWGTQYF
TRBJ2-2,.,.,TRBV5-6,TGTGCCAGCAGCTTGTCTGGCGTCTCGGTAGGAGCGAACACCGGGGAGCTGTTTTTT,CASSLSGVSVGANTGELFF
TRBJ2-1,TRBD2,.,TRBV10-3,TGTGCCATCAGTGCCAGCGGGATGGTCGATGAGCAGTTCTTC,CAISASGMVDEQFF
TRBJ1-3,.,.,TRBV7-9,TGTGCCAGCAGCTTAATGGGCCCTGGAAACACCATATATTTT,CASSLMGPGNTIYF
TRBJ2-3,TRBD2,.,TRBV11-2,TGTGCCAGCAGCTTTCGAGGGAGGGCCAGTACGCAGTATTTT,CASSFRGRASTQYF
TRBJ2-2,.,.,TRBV7-9,TGTGCCAGCAGCTTAGCTTTAGTGGCGGGTGCGAACACCGGGGAGCTGTTTTTT,CASSLALVAGANTGELFF
TRBJ1-1,.,.,TRBV5-1,TGCGCCAGCAGCTTGGGCAGCGGTACTGAAGCTTTCTTT,CASSLGSGTEAFF
TRBJ2-7,TRBD2,.,TRBV10-2,TGCGCCAGCAGTGATTCTAGCGGGAAGAACGAGCAGTACTTC,CASSDSSGKNEQYF
TRBJ2-3,TRBD2,once,TRBV28,TGTGCCAGCAGTGTAGCGGGAACTAGCACAGATACGCAGTATTTT,CASSVAGTSTDTQYF
TRBJ1-5,TRBD1,.,TRBV30,TGTGCCTGGAGTGGGGGGACAGCTGAAAATCAGCCCCAGCATTTT,CAWSGGTAENQPQHF
TRBJ1-2,.,.,TRBV7-2,TGTGCCAGCAGCAGCAGGGACACCGGCTTTGGCTACACCTTC,CASSSRDTGFGYTF
TRBJ1-1,TRBD1,.,TRBV5-6,TGTGCCAGCAGCTCAACCACAGGGGAGGCTTTCTTT,CASSSTTGEAFF
TRBJ1-1,.,.,TRBV19,TGTGCCAGTAGTATCGGACAAGCCCGGGAAGCTTTCTTT,CASSIGQAREAFF
TRBJ1-2,TRBD1,.,TRBV3-1/TRBV3-2,TGTGCCAGCAGCCCAATCGTACAGGGGGCGGTTTACTATGGCTACACCTTC,CASSPIVQGAVYYGYTF
TRBJ2-5,TRBD2,.,TRBV12-5,TGTGCTAGTGGCGCTCTAGCGGGAGGGCAAGAGACCCAGTACTTC,CASGALAGGQETQYF
TRBJ2-5,TRBD2,.,TRBV12-3/TRBV12-4,TGTGCCAGCAGCCTGACTAGCGGAGAGACCCAGTACTTC,CASSLTSGETQYF
TRBJ1-1,.,.,TRBV30,TGTGCCTGGAATAAGGGGTGGGAAGCTTTCTTT,CAWNKGWEAFF
TRBJ2-5,TRBD2,.,TRBV25-1,TGTGCCAGCAGAGGACTAGTTCAAGAGACCCAGTACTTC,CASRGLVQETQYF
TRBJ2-7,.,.,TRBV28,TGTGCCAGCAGCCCCCTAGCCTACGAGCAGTACTTC,CASSPLAYEQYF
TRBJ2-1,TRBD2,once,TRBV15,TGTGCCACCAGCAGAGATCAGCGACTAGCGGGAGCCCAGTTCTTC,CATSRDQRLAGAQFF
TRBJ2-3,.,.,TRBV9,TGTGCCAGCAGCGTAGTATCTGGGTACGGGACAGATACGCAGTATTTT,CASSVVSGYGTDTQYF
TRBJ1-1,TRBD1,.,TRBV7-9,TGTGCCAGCAGCTTAGTACAAGACAGGGTGACTGAAGCTTTCTTT,CASSLVQDRVTEAFF
TRBJ2-1,TRBD2,.,TRBV24-1,TGTGCCACCGGGCGGGGGGCCTGGAATGAGCAGTTCTTC,CATGRGAWNEQFF
TRBJ1-2,TRBD1,.,TRBV5-6,TGTGCCAGCACCTTGACAGGGGGCCGCTATGGCTACACCTTC,CASTLTGGRYGYTF
TRBJ2-1,TRBD2,.,TRBV5-6,TGTGCCAGCAGCAGGCGGGGGAATGAGCAGTTCTTC,CASSRRGNEQFF
TRBJ2-7,.,.,TRBV7-2,TGTGCCAGCAGCCCGCGGACTTCTTTCGAGCAGTACTTC,CASSPRTSFEQYF
TRBJ2-7,TRBD1,.,TRBV27,TGTGCCAGCAGTTCCGGGACAGGAGGGGCCTACGAGCAGTACTTC,CASSSGTGGAYEQYF
TRBJ1-2,.,.,TRBV2,TGTGCCAGCAGTGAATCGGGAAACTATGGCTACACCTTC,CASSESGNYGYTF
TRBJ2-3,TRBD2,.,TRBV7-2,TGTGCCAGCAGCACATCCGGGACTAGCGGGACGGAAGCGCAGTATTTT,CASSTSGTSGTEAQYF
TRBJ1-1,TRBD1,few,TRBV24-1,TGTGCCACCAGCGCGGACAGGGAGGCTGAAGCTTTCTTT,CATSADREAEAFF
TRBJ1-5,.,.,TRBV5-5,TGTGCCAGCAGCTTGAATCTCCAGCCCCAGCATTTT,CASSLNLQPQHF